What follows describes a single T cell receptor beta chain. This entry belongs to a study of beta chain features in type 1 diabetes. Isolated RNA was reverse transcribed in full, so expressed TCRB transcripts were sequenced. Generated by immunoSEQ multiplex PCR, the TCRdb table keeps only in-frame clones and is missing some. The sample contains 240,000 or so clones, more than 65% of which appear only once. This CDR3 has 16 residues. Germline-derived CDR1 and CDR2 are SGHRS and YFSETQ. Trimming left V 4 bases short and J 3 bases short, with 20 bases between. Per donor, one heparinised blood draw averaged around 120 mL.

V usage is TRBV5-1 and J usage is TRBJ2-7; D ambiguous. This TCR came from a man aged 25-45 years in good health. Specimen: naive CD4+ T cells from blood. The CDR3 region is CASSLKEGRVIYEQYF. The CDR3 DNA sequence: TGCGCCAGCAGCCTGAAGGAAGGCCGGGTTATCTACGAGCAGTACTTC. Combining the CDR3 with reference TRBV5-1 and TRBJ2-7 gives the whole variable domain KAGVTQTPRYLIKTRGQQVTLSCSPISGHRSVSWYQQTPGQGLQFLFEYFSETQRNKGNFPGRFSGRQFSNSRSEMNVSTLELGDSALYLCASSLKEGRVIYEQYFGPGTRLTVT.